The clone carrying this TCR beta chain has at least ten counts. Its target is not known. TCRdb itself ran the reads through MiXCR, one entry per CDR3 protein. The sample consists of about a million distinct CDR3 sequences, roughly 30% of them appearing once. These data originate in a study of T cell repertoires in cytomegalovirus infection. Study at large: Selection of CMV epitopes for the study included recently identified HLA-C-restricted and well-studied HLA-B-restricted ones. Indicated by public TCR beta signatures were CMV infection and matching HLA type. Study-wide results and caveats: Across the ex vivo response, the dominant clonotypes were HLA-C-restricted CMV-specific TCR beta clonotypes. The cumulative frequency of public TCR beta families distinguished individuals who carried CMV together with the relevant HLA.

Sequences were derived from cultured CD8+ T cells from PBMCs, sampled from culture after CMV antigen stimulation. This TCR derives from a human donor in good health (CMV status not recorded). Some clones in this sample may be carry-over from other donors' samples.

The CDR3 DNA is TGTGCCAGCAGCCCTAACCCGGGAGCTGGGGAGACCCAGTACTTC. Amino acids: CASSPNPGAGETQYF. The chain employs TRBV7-2 and TRBJ2-5; maybe TRBD2 (6 bases). Germline loops: CDR1 SGHTA, CDR2 FQGNSA. Trimming shortened V by 5 bases and J by 5 bases, and 18 bases separated the two germline ends. The CDR3 has 15 residues.